Listed here is a single T cell receptor (beta chain). Its target is unknown. These data are taken from a study of long-term antiretroviral therapy in people with HIV. Study-level results: Clones expanded before ART dominated the repertoire at all time points. Blood dates from about 2004 to 2018, possibly under older ART regimens. Diversity went up after ART and still fell short of transplant donor controls.

Germline V lookup: CDR1 SQVTM, CDR2 ANQGSEA. J lost 1 base, V lost 7 bases, and 4 bases had no gene match. The CDR3 has 13 residues. With survey level as its setting, the immunoSEQ assay was v3.0. Each sample had sequencing targeting roughly 35,000-55,000 T-cell genomes. Assay: immunoSEQ multiplex PCR; the TCRdb copy retains only in-frame clones and omits some. The data show about 27,000 clones, 85% seen once. This TCR was sampled from a man aged 35 to 55 with HIV. Sequencing used unsorted PBMCs, obtained 2.3 years after starting antiretroviral therapy. The chain uses TRBV29-1 and TRBJ1-2; TRBD1 matches at 9 bases. For the CDR3, the DNA is TGCAGCGGTGGACAGGGGCTTAACTATGGCTACACCTTC. Protein sequence: CSGGQGLNYGYTF.